A single sample gave rise to the 22 T cell receptor beta chains below, sequenced in a study of shared T cell receptors in the human thymus (dated by TCRdb to the early 2020s). Libraries were built with the immunoSEQ multiplex PCR assay. TCRdb holds this immuneACCESS table with in-frame rearrangements only. Some clones are missing; in checked studies, unresolved V genes explain under half, and the rest has no known cause. The sample data list 700,000 to 750,000 clones, and approximately 83% of these were observed just once. The ten top clones hold over 0.008% of the sample. These data are also associated with another study on human thymus T cells.

The source material was thymocytes. These receptors originate from a girl under three years old with a congenital heart defect. Donor details come from another sample of the same person, matched by shared clones.

The chain couples TRBV28 to TRBJ2-3; 10 positions agree with TRBD2. This CDR3 has 19 amino acids. Germline loops: CDR1 MDHEN, CDR2 SYDVKM. Germline trimming cut 2 bases from V and 1 base from J; bases unmatched to any gene: 12. CDR3 in DNA: TGTGCCAGCAGTTTAGGTCCCACTAGCGGGGTTAAGGGCACAGATACGCAGTATTTT. It translates to CASSLGPTSGVKGTDTQYF.

The chain employs TRBV5-6 and TRBJ1-2; TRBD1 agrees at 7 bases. In germline, CDR1 is SGHDT, CDR2 YYEEEE. There are 14 residues in the CDR3. Trimming removed 5 bases from V and 2 bases from J; junction bases left unmatched: 6. Written as DNA, the CDR3 is TGTGCCAGCAGGGGACAGTTCCTGAACTATGGCTACACCTTC. Residues: CASRGQFLNYGYTF.

The V gene is TRBV18, the J gene TRBJ1-1; D might be TRBD1 (6 bases). Per germline, CDR1 KGHSH and CDR2 LQKENI. The length of the CDR3 is 15 residues. V lost 4 bases, J lost 5 bases, and 17 bases lay in between. The CDR3 loop reads CASSRNPGAGTEAFF. The CDR3 DNA sequence: TGTGCCAGCTCACGGAACCCAGGGGCAGGGACTGAAGCTTTCTTT. The entire variable domain, with the rest obtained from reference TRBV18 and TRBJ1-1, is as follows: NAGVMQNPRHLVRRRGQEARLRCSPMKGHSHVYWYRQLPEEGLKFMVYLQKENIIDESGMPKERFSAEFPKEGPSILRIQQVVRGDSAAYFCASSRNPGAGTEAFFGQGTRLTVV.

The J gene is TRBJ2-7, the V gene TRBV4-1; D ambiguous. CDR3 length: 19 residues. CDR1 and CDR2 from the germline V gene are MGHRA and YSYEKL. The germline V and J ends were trimmed by 4 bases and 0 bases, with 25 bases remaining between them. The CDR3 nucleotides are TGCGCCAGCAGCCCCCGAGATACTACGCAAGTCGGCCTCTCCTACGAGCAGTACTTC. As protein: CASSPRDTTQVGLSYEQYF.

This CDR3 is CASSQDLAGDTYEQYF. The CDR3, as DNA: TGTGCCAGCAGCCAGGACCTAGCGGGGGATACCTACGAGCAGTACTTC. The V call is TRBV4-2, the J call TRBJ2-7, with 10 bases lining up with TRBD2. V shed 3 bases, J shed 2 bases, and the junction held 7 bases outside the gene matches. The CDR3 is made up of 16 amino acids. Germline CDR1 LGHNA, CDR2 YNFKEQ.

The chain couples TRBV5-1 to TRBJ1-1, with 7 bases fitting TRBD1. The CDR3 covers 17 residues. The junction had 12 bases not matched to a gene; V was cut back by 4 bases and J by 0 bases. Germline CDR1 and CDR2: SGHRS and YFSETQ. The CDR3 nucleotides read TGCGCCAGCAGCCTGGAGGGGACAGCAAAGATGAACACTGAAGCTTTCTTT. This codes for CASSLEGTAKMNTEAFF.

The chain has TRBV6-1 and TRBJ1-1, with D maybe TRBD1 (6 bases). The CDR3 is made up of 16 amino acids. Deletions cut 4 bases from V and 11 bases from J, with 26 bases between. Looked up from germline, CDR1 is MNHNS and CDR2 is SASEGT. For the CDR3, the DNA is TGTGCCAGCAGTGTTAATCCAGGGGAGCGAGAAGTTGGGGCTTTCTTT. Its protein is CASSVNPGEREVGAFF.

The chain joins TRBV2 to TRBJ1-2; 10 bases fit TRBD1. After removal of 7 bases from V and 8 bases from J, the junction contained 10 bases not matched to a gene. This CDR3 contains 14 residues. From germline, CDR1 is SNHLY and CDR2 FYNNEI. CDR3 region: CASKRDRGLGGYTF. Written as DNA, the CDR3 is TGTGCCAGCAAACGGGACAGGGGACTCGGGGGCTACACCTTC. Together with reference TRBV2 and TRBJ1-2, the CDR3 gives the full variable domain: EPEVTQTPSHQVTQMGQEVILRCVPISNHLYFYWYRQILGQKVEFLVSFYNNEISEKSEIFDDQFSVERPDGSNFTLKIRSTKLEDSAMYFCASKRDRGLGGYTFGSGTRLTVV.

The rearrangement links TRBV11-2 to TRBJ2-5; 9 nucleotides line up with TRBD2. Unmatched junction bases numbered 5, after V lost 6 bases and J lost 0 bases. Per the germline V gene, CDR1 is SGHAT and CDR2 is FQNNGV. The CDR3 extends over 15 amino acids. CDR3 loop: CASRASGAYQETQYF. The CDR3 DNA is TGTGCCAGCAGGGCTAGCGGGGCGTACCAAGAGACCCAGTACTTC.

About this clone: This CDR3 is also generated by other DNA sequences in the sample. This chain joins TRBV18 and TRBJ1-5; weak D call: TRBD1 (6 bases). CDR3 length equals 14 residues. V was cut by 6 bases and J by 0 bases, with 9 bases left in between. The germline CDR1 and CDR2 sequences are KGHSH and LQKENI. The chain's CDR3 is CASSSGDSNQPQHF. The CDR3 bases are TGTGCCAGCTCTTCAGGGGATAGCAATCAGCCCCAGCATTTT.

The gene calls are TRBV4-1 and TRBJ1-5; TRBD1 aligns across 9 bases. Germline assignment: CDR1 MGHRA and CDR2 YSYEKL. This CDR3 has 15 amino acids. The junction had 2 bases not matched to a gene; V was cut back by 4 bases and J by 1 base. CDR3 amino acids: CASSPGQGSNQPQHF. The CDR3 nucleotides are TGCGCCAGCAGCCCGGGACAGGGAAGCAATCAGCCCCAGCATTTT.

The genes are TRBV15 and TRBJ1-6; possible D gene TRBD1, 6 bases. Germline V lookup: CDR1 LNHNV, CDR2 YYDKDF (reference sequence). V was shortened by 1 base and J by 8 bases, with 9 bases between the two germline ends. The CDR3 has 14 amino acids. The CDR3 coding sequence is TGTGCCACCAGCAGAGGACACAGGGATTCACCCCTCCACTTT. Its protein is CATSRGHRDSPLHF. The entire variable domain, with the rest obtained from reference TRBV15 and TRBJ1-6, is as follows: DAMVIQNPRYQVTQFGKPVTLSCSQTLNHNVMYWYQQKSSQAPKLLFHYYDKDFNNEADTPDNFQSRRPNTSFCFLDIRSPGLGDTAMYLCATSRGHRDSPLHFGNGTRLTVT.

The genes are TRBV28 and TRBJ1-1; TRBD1 might be the D (5 bases). The CDR3 runs to 16 residues. V was clipped by 1 base and J by 2 bases, with 14 bases between them. Germline CDR1 and CDR2: MDHEN and SYDVKM. DNA of the CDR3: TGTGCCAGCAGTTTATTTGGGGAAAGGGGAAACACTGAAGCTTTCTTT. Residues: CASSLFGERGNTEAFF.

J is TRBJ2-3 and V is TRBV15, with D perhaps TRBD2 (5 bases). The CDR3 has 16 residues. V gave up 6 bases and J gave up 2 bases, with 18 bases separating them. Germline V gene sequence: CDR1 LNHNV, CDR2 YYDKDF (reference sequence). In DNA form, the CDR3 reads TGTGCCACCAGGGAAATGCGCCGGGGATACACAGATACGCAGTATTTT. This encodes CATREMRRGYTDTQYF.

J is TRBJ1-3 and V is TRBV11-2; no definite D call. The germline gives CDR1 SGHAT, CDR2 FQNNGV. The CDR3 extends over 16 amino acids. V lost 1 base, J lost 3 bases, and 13 bases lay in between. CDR3 region: CASSLGWARVGNTIYF. DNA of the CDR3: TGTGCCAGCAGCTTAGGTTGGGCGAGGGTTGGAAACACCATATATTTT.

This clone appeared a few times. The J gene is TRBJ2-2, the V gene TRBV5-1; 7 bases are shared with TRBD1. Germline V gene sequence: CDR1 SGHRS, CDR2 YFSETQ. The CDR3 is 14 amino acids. V lost 0 bases to trimming and J lost 5 bases; unmatched junction nucleotides: 1. CDR3: CASSLARGTGELFF. The CDR3 DNA is TGCGCCAGCAGCTTGGCCAGGGGGACCGGGGAGCTGTTTTTT.

As for this clone: One end of the junction fails to match germline, which may point to a read error. Other nucleotide sequences from this sample produce the same CDR3. The chain employs TRBV4-1 and TRBJ1-6; TRBD1 might be the D (6 bases). The CDR3 spans 16 residues. CDR1 and CDR2 (germline): MGHRA, YSYEKL. The CDR3, as DNA: TGCGCCAGCAGCCAAAAACAGGGAAGCTATAATTCCCCCCTCCACTTT. Encoded protein: CASSQKQGSYNSPLHF.

The rearrangement links TRBV27 to TRBJ1-1, with a weak D call TRBD1 (5 bases). This CDR3 has 15 residues. Germline assignment: CDR1 MNHEY and CDR2 SMNVEV (reference sequence). Between the trimmed V and J ends, which lost 2 bases and 3 bases, there was a span of 13 bases. The CDR3 DNA reads TGTGCCAGCAGTTTAGGTCTGGGACTGTACACTGAAGCTTTCTTT. Translated, it gives CASSLGLGLYTEAFF.

This clone was found once. The V call is TRBV6-5, the J call TRBJ2-2, with 7 bases aligning to TRBD1. Trimming removed 6 bases from V and 1 base from J; junction bases left unmatched: 5. This CDR3 spans 15 amino acids. Germline V gene data show CDR1 as MNHEY and CDR2 as SVGAGI. DNA of the CDR3: TGTGCCAGCAGCTCCGACAGGGTGAACACCGGGGAGCTGTTTTTT. Translation gives CASSSDRVNTGELFF.

The chain joins TRBV9 to TRBJ2-3, with D possibly being TRBD1 (7 bases). This CDR3 spans 20 amino acids. Germline assignment: CDR1 SGDLS and CDR2 YYNGEE. V shed 0 bases and J shed 0 bases, with 23 bases lying between them. CDR3 DNA sequence: TGTGCCAGCAGCGTAGCTGGGTCCGGGGGAAGGGGGCCGAGCACAGATACGCAGTATTTT. It is translated as CASSVAGSGGRGPSTDTQYF.

The chain uses TRBV5-1 and TRBJ1-6; D gene ambiguous. Trimming cost V 1 base and J 0 bases, with 5 bases left between them. The CDR3 sequence is 15 residues long. The V gene's germline CDR1 is SGHRS and CDR2 YFSETQ. CDR3 sequence: CASSLLSSYNSPLHF. The DNA for the CDR3 is TGCGCCAGCAGCTTGCTCAGCTCCTATAATTCACCCCTCCACTTT. Full variable domain (outside the CDR3, taken from reference TRBV5-1 and TRBJ1-6): KAGVTQTPRYLIKTRGQQVTLSCSPISGHRSVSWYQQTPGQGLQFLFEYFSETQRNKGNFPGRFSGRQFSNSRSEMNVSTLELGDSALYLCASSLLSSYNSPLHFGNGTRLTVT.

This clone has only one observation. The J gene is TRBJ2-7, the V gene TRBV2, with 8 bases fitting TRBD1. The CDR3 covers 15 residues. The junction had 3 bases not matched to a gene; V was cut back by 1 base and J by 1 base. Per germline, CDR1 SNHLY and CDR2 FYNNEI. The CDR3 is CASSEGDRPSYEQYF. For the CDR3, the DNA is TGTGCCAGCAGTGAAGGGGACAGGCCTTCCTACGAGCAGTACTTC.